A single sample is the source of the 18 T cell receptor beta chains below, sequenced in a study of blood T cell repertoires in COVID-19 (TCRdb year 2020). Library prep was done by the immunoSEQ multiplex PCR assay. TCRdb limited this immuneACCESS table to in-frame rearrangements with V and J called. A share of clones is missing; checked studies link under half to unresolved V genes, and the rest is unexplained. Across this sample there are a few hundred thousand clones, with around 82% seen only once. The ten largest clonotypes hold roughly 3.2% of the sample. Sequenced input: PBMCs or T cells enriched from blood (not recorded which). These receptors all stem from a man between 45 and 60 years old who had recovered from COVID-19.

V gene TRBV25-1 combines with J gene TRBJ1-5, with a weak D call TRBD1 (5 bases). Germline values: CDR1 MGHDK, CDR2 SYGVNS. V was cut by 1 base and J by 4 bases, with 8 bases left in between. This CDR3 comprises 14 residues. CDR3 sequence (DNA): TGTGCCAGCAGTGAATGGGGGGGAAATCAGCCCCAGCATTTT. Translating gives CASSEWGGNQPQHF.

The chain is built from TRBV6-1 and TRBJ2-3, with D possibly TRBD2 on 6 matching bases. V lost 3 bases, J lost 0 bases, and 10 bases lay in between. Germline V CDR1 and CDR2: MNHNS, SASEGT. The CDR3 is 15 residues long. CDR3 DNA sequence: TGTGCCAGCAGTGAGGGGGGAAGGAGCACAGATACGCAGTATTTT. This sequence encodes CASSEGGRSTDTQYF.

The chain employs TRBV5-1 and TRBJ2-1; 10 bases fit TRBD2. CDR1 SGHRS and CDR2 YFSETQ come from the germline V gene. Losses at the gene ends were 4 bases for V and 10 bases for J; bases not matched to a gene: 17. The CDR3 is 17 amino acids. CDR3 sequence (DNA): TGCGCCAGCAGCCACGGACAGGAGGCTAGCGGGGGAGGAGAGCAGTTCTTC. It is translated as CASSHGQEASGGGEQFF.

The CDR3 reads CASTSGLLNTEAFF. CDR3 sequence (DNA): TGTGCCAGCACTTCGGGACTCCTGAACACTGAAGCTTTCTTT. V usage is TRBV7-9 and J usage is TRBJ1-1; D might be TRBD1 (5 bases). The CDR3 loop spans 14 amino acids. The V end lost 7 bases, the J end lost 0 bases, and 12 bases lay between the germline ends. CDR1 and CDR2 from the germline V gene are SEHNR and FQNEAQ (reference sequence).

The chain couples TRBV6-5 to TRBJ2-1, with D uncertain. This CDR3 is 13 amino acids long. V lost 5 bases and J lost 3, with 8 bases in between. In germline, CDR1 is MNHEY, CDR2 SVGAGI. CDR3 region: CASSPRIYNEQFF. In DNA form, the CDR3 reads TGTGCCAGCAGTCCTAGGATCTACAATGAGCAGTTCTTC.

The V call is TRBV12-3 or TRBV12-4, the J call TRBJ2-7, with D maybe TRBD2 (5 bases). V lost 5 bases and J 2 bases, leaving 10 bases between the germline ends. The CDR3 is made up of 13 amino acids. This CDR3 reads CASSRRTPYEQYF. CDR3 nucleotides: TGTGCCAGCAGTAGACGGACTCCCTACGAGCAGTACTTC.

This chain joins TRBV5-4 and TRBJ2-3, with D uncertain. The CDR3 has 15 amino acids. The V gene's germline CDR1 is SGHNT and CDR2 YYREEE (reference sequence). Trimming shortened V by 4 bases and J by 0 bases, and 12 bases separated the two germline ends. In DNA form, the CDR3 reads TGTGCCAGCAGCACCCCGACAACCAGCACAGATACGCAGTATTTT. It encodes CASSTPTTSTDTQYF.

As DNA, the CDR3 is TGTGCCAGCAGCGTAGTCCCAGGGTCGAAGACCCAGTACTTC. Translation gives CASSVVPGSKTQYF. The V and J genes are TRBV9 and TRBJ2-5; perhaps TRBD1 as D (5 bases). This CDR3 region has 14 residues. Germline CDR1 SGDLS, CDR2 YYNGEE. The V and J ends lost 0 bases and 6 bases respectively, with 12 bases between them. Full variable domain (outside the CDR3, taken from reference TRBV9 and TRBJ2-5): DSGVTQTPKHLITATGQRVTLRCSPRSGDLSVYWYQQSLDQGLQFLIQYYNGEERAKGNILERFSAQQFPDLHSELNLSSLELGDSALYFCASSVVPGSKTQYFGPGTRLLVL.

This clone has a single count. The chain couples TRBV27 to TRBJ1-1; D is ambiguous. The CDR3 consists of 12 residues. Germline CDR1 MNHEY, CDR2 SMNVEV (reference sequence). Trimming cost V 5 bases and J 5 bases, with 9 bases left between them. CDR3 protein: CASSPPGTEAFF. The DNA for the CDR3 is TGTGCCAGCAGTCCCCCGGGGACTGAAGCTTTCTTT.

The chain carries TRBV2 and TRBJ1-1, with 7 positions matching TRBD1. The CDR3 consists of 15 residues. Germline V gene sequence: CDR1 SNHLY, CDR2 FYNNEI. Trimming cost V 2 bases and J 0 bases; bases outside gene matches: 3. The CDR3 spells CASSEQGGMNTEAFF. The CDR3 nucleotides are TGTGCCAGCAGTGAACAGGGGGGAATGAACACTGAAGCTTTCTTT.

V gene TRBV28 combines with J gene TRBJ1-6; D gene unclear. The CDR3 covers 12 residues. The germline CDR1 and CDR2 sequences are MDHEN and SYDVKM. Trimming pared 4 bases from V and 8 bases from J, leaving 6 bases between. The CDR3, as DNA: TGTGCCAGCAGTTCGTCCTATTCACCCCTCCACTTT. It translates to CASSSSYSPLHF.

The chain combines TRBV18 with TRBJ1-1; TRBD1 matches 8 bases. Per the germline V gene, CDR1 is KGHSH and CDR2 is LQKENI. Trimming cost V 2 bases and J 3 bases; bases outside gene matches: 5. The CDR3 sequence is 15 residues long. The CDR3 loop is CASSPRAGGDTEAFF. The CDR3 DNA is TGTGCCAGCTCACCAAGGGCAGGGGGCGACACTGAAGCTTTCTTT.

The chain joins TRBV19 to TRBJ1-1; D ambiguous. The V end lost 5 bases, the J end lost 0 bases, and 13 bases lay between the germline ends. Germline lookup yields CDR1 LNHDA and CDR2 SQIVND (reference sequence). The CDR3 is made up of 15 amino acids. The CDR3 DNA reads as TGTGCCAGTAGTCCGGGTCTCCCAATGAACACTGAAGCTTTCTTT. Translation: CASSPGLPMNTEAFF.

The CDR3 loop is CASRGHHSNQPQHF. The CDR3 region has the DNA TGTGCCAGTAGAGGACACCATAGCAATCAGCCCCAGCATTTT. The chain joins TRBV19 to TRBJ1-5; D may be TRBD1 (5 bases). V was clipped by 6 bases and J by 0 bases, with 9 bases between them. From germline, CDR1 is LNHDA and CDR2 SQIVND (reference sequence). The CDR3 consists of 14 residues.

V and J are TRBV19 and TRBJ2-3; 9 nucleotides align to TRBD2. The V gene end was trimmed by 4 bases and the J gene end by 2 bases; junction bases not matched to a gene: 7. CDR3 size: 16 residues. Germline CDR1 is LNHDA and CDR2 is SQIVND (reference sequence). The CDR3 nucleotides are TGTGCCAGTAGTACGGGACTAGCTGAATTCACAGATACGCAGTATTTT. As protein: CASSTGLAEFTDTQYF.

At least ten counts were recorded for this clone. CDR3 sequence reads: CASSLGLSDSPLHF. The CDR3 DNA is TGTGCCAGCAGCTTAGGTTTGTCCGATTCACCCCTCCACTTT. This chain links TRBV7-8 with TRBJ1-6; D call uncertain. The CDR3 runs to 14 residues. Germline-derived CDR1 and CDR2 are SGHVS and FQNEAQ. Trimming left V 1 base short and J 8 bases short, with 9 bases between.

This clone was counted between two and nine times. The chain is built from TRBV27 and TRBJ2-7, with 11 bases matching TRBD2. Germline V gene lookup returns CDR1 MNHEY and CDR2 SMNVEV (reference sequence). This CDR3 region has 17 residues. The V gene end was trimmed by 6 bases and the J gene end by 0 bases; junction bases not matched to a gene: 10. CDR3 amino acids: CASRRRSGTSGSYEQYF. CDR3 DNA sequence: TGTGCCAGCAGAAGGAGATCCGGGACTAGCGGCTCCTACGAGCAGTACTTC.

The chain has TRBV6-2 or TRBV6-3 and TRBJ2-5; 9 bases match TRBD2. V gave up 2 bases and J gave up 3 bases; unmatched junction bases: 4. This CDR3 is 15 amino acids long. Germline lookup yields CDR1 MNHEY and CDR2 SVGEGT. The CDR3 loop reads CASSYRPSGKETQYF. CDR3 nucleotides: TGTGCCAGCAGTTACCGCCCTAGCGGGAAAGAGACCCAGTACTTC.